This entry describes one T cell receptor (beta chain). Its antigen is not identified. This record comes from a study of TIL therapy for anti-PD-1-resistant metastatic lung cancer. In the study overall: Median patient age was approximately 58, ranging about 38-80 years. Most patients had lung adenocarcinoma; several tumors were EGFR-mutant, two ALK-rearranged; half smoked currently or formerly. Tumors carried a median about 1.5 non-synonymous mutations per megabase. Study-wide results and limits: After infusion, TIL clonotypes partly replaced peripheral T cells and declined over months.

Trimming left V 4 bases short and J 4 bases short, with 16 bases between. In germline, CDR1 is SGHRS, CDR2 YFSETQ. The CDR3 is 15 amino acids. Time point defined: pre-treatment sample, taken before nivolumab and TIL therapy. The immunoSEQ assay was v3. TCRdb's table, derived via immunoSEQ multiplex PCR, lists solely in-frame clones and lacks some. The sample shows more than 55,000 clones, 69% of them seen only once. The specimen was blood, collected at baseline. The rearrangement joins TRBV5-1 to TRBJ2-3, with D uncertain. The TCR comes from a person between 25 and 80 years old with non-small cell lung cancer. This CDR3 reads CASSEDRASPDTQYF. The CDR3 nucleotides read TGCGCCAGCAGCGAAGATCGCGCCTCCCCAGATACGCAGTATTTT.